Detailed here is one TCR beta chain. The protocol was immunoSEQ multiplex PCR, while the TCRdb copy is restricted to in-frame clones and leaves out a portion. The repertoire holds some 97,000 clones, 87% seen once, with about 15% in the top ten. Looked up from germline, CDR1 is SEHNR and CDR2 is FQNEAQ (reference sequence). The CDR3 covers 15 residues. Trimming cost V 5 bases and J 5 bases; bases outside gene matches: 10. This sample was taken from a study of T cell responses to AZD1222 COVID-19 vaccine. Material: peripheral blood, obtained on day 0 of AZD1222 vaccination. This chain uses TRBV7-9 with TRBJ2-5; the match to TRBD1 covers 8 bases. The TCR was taken from an adult in good health. The CDR3 coding sequence is TGTGCCAGCAGCGCCCGGACAGGGATTACGGAGACCCAGTACTTC. Encoded protein: CASSARTGITETQYF. The complete variable domain, with remaining parts taken from reference TRBV7-9 and TRBJ2-5, reads DTGVSQNPRHKITKRGQNVTFRCDPISEHNRLYWYRQTLGQGPEFLTYFQNEAQLEKSRLLSDRFSAERPKGSFSTLEIQRTEQGDSAMYLCASSARTGITETQYFGPGTRLLVL.